Below, one TCR beta chain is given with its context. Its antigen remains unknown. This entry belongs to a study of CD8 T cells in Susac syndrome. Study outcomes and limitations: The study acknowledged a relatively small number of individuals in its TCR sequencing and HLA analysis.

The CDR3 loop spans 15 amino acids. The ends lost 4 bases at V and 7 bases at J; junction bases unmatched: 7. Looked up from germline, CDR1 is SGHNT and CDR2 is YYREEE (reference sequence). RNA amounts of roughly 0.45 to 1 ug underwent reverse transcription with random hexamers. Each CDR3 protein gets one entry after TCRdb re-called the immunoSEQ multiplex PCR reads with MiXCR. The data contain 200,000 to 250,000 distinct CDR3 sequences, 92% of them seen just once; the ten biggest clones take up roughly 0.13%. The rearrangement joins TRBV5-4 to TRBJ2-1; 11 nucleotides match TRBD2. What was sequenced was CD8+ T cells from PBMCs. The clonotype originates from a human donor with multiple sclerosis. The CDR3 coding sequence is TGTGCCAGCAGCCAGCTAGCGGGAGGAGATAATGAGCAGTTCTTC. Its protein product is CASSQLAGGDNEQFF. The variable domain in full, completed from reference TRBV5-4 and TRBJ2-1, reads ETGVTQSPTHLIKTRGQQVTLRCSSQSGHNTVSWYQQALGQGPQFIFQYYREEENGRGNFPPRFSGLQFPNYSSELNVNALELDDSALYLCASSQLAGGDNEQFFGPGTRLTVL.